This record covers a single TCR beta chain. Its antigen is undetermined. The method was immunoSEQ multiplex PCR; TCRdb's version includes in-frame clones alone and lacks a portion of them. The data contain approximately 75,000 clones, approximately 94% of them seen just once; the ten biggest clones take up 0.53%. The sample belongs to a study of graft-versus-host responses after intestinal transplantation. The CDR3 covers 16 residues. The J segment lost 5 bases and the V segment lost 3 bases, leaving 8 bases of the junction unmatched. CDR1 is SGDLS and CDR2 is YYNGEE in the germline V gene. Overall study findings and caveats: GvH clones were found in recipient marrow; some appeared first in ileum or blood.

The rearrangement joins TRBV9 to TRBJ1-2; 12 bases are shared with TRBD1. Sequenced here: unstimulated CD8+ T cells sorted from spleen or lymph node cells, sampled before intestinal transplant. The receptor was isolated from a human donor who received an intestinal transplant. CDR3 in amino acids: CASSDPGTGGGYGYTF. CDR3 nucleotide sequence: TGTGCCAGCAGCGACCCCGGGACAGGGGGCGGGTATGGCTACACCTTC. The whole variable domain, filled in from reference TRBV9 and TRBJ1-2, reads DSGVTQTPKHLITATGQRVTLRCSPRSGDLSVYWYQQSLDQGLQFLIQYYNGEERAKGNILERFSAQQFPDLHSELNLSSLELGDSALYFCASSDPGTGGGYGYTFGSGTRLTVV.